The 31 T cell receptor beta chains reported below all come from one sample, sequenced in a study of cytomegalovirus exposure and HLA in healthy donors. 60 Vbeta and 13 Jbeta primers were used in PCR. Clones were read by immunoSEQ multiplex PCR, and TCRdb kept only the in-frame ones, dropping some. The data contain approximately 170,000 clones, approximately 80% of them seen just once; the ten biggest clones take up 2.4%. Input material: PBMCs. These receptors all stem from a male donor in good health and CMV-seronegative.

The J gene is TRBJ1-2, the V gene TRBV7-2; D is uncertain. V gave up 5 bases and J gave up 1 base, with 17 bases separating them. Germline V gives CDR1 SGHTA, CDR2 FQGNSA. The CDR3 runs 16 residues. The CDR3 here is CASSAYMLGSNYGYTF. In DNA, the CDR3 is TGTGCCAGCAGCGCCTATATGCTGGGGAGTAACTATGGCTACACCTTC. Full variable domain (remainder filled in from reference TRBV7-2 and TRBJ1-2): GAGVSQSPSNKVTEKGKDVELRCDPISGHTALYWYRQSLGQGLEFLIYFQGNSAPDKSGLPSDRFSAERTGGSVSTLTIQRTQQEDSAVYLCASSAYMLGSNYGYTFGSGTRLTVV.

V is TRBV29-1 and J is TRBJ2-3, with TRBD2 as a possible D gene (6 bases). V gave up 6 bases and J gave up 0 bases, with 13 bases separating them. The CDR3 is made up of 14 amino acids. CDR1 and CDR2 (germline): SQVTM, ANQGSEA. CDR3 amino acids: CSVGGLTSTDTQYF. Here the CDR3 DNA reads TGCAGCGTCGGAGGACTAACTAGCACAGATACGCAGTATTTT.

The CDR3 bases are TGTGCCAGCAGCCGAGTCACGGACAGGGTGAATTCACCCCTCCACTTT. It codes for CASSRVTDRVNSPLHF. The J gene is TRBJ1-6, the V gene TRBV7-3; 8 bases are a match to TRBD1. With V trimmed by 5 bases and J by 7 bases, 10 bases remained unmatched. CDR1 SGHTA and CDR2 FQGTGA come from the germline V gene. The length of the CDR3 is 16 residues.

The chain has TRBV5-8 and TRBJ2-7; a possible D gene is TRBD1 (6 bases). Looked up from germline, CDR1 is SGHTS and CDR2 is YDEGEE. This CDR3 comprises 15 residues. V was clipped by 1 base and J by 0 bases, with 11 bases between them. CDR3 DNA sequence: TGTGCCAGCAGCTTGTGGCAGGGGATCTCCTACGAGCAGTACTTC. Translation: CASSLWQGISYEQYF.

The chain has TRBV2 and TRBJ1-6; the D is unclear. This CDR3 is built from 15 residues. Germline CDR1 is SNHLY and CDR2 is FYNNEI. V gave up 7 bases and J gave up 0 bases, with 10 bases separating them. The CDR3 sequence is CASIRRGSYNSPLHF. The CDR3 DNA reads as TGTGCCAGCATCCGCCGGGGCTCCTATAATTCACCCCTCCACTTT. Using reference TRBV2 and TRBJ1-6 for the parts outside the CDR3, the full variable domain is EPEVTQTPSHQVTQMGQEVILRCVPISNHLYFYWYRQILGQKVEFLVSFYNNEISEKSEIFDDQFSVERPDGSNFTLKIRSTKLEDSAMYFCASIRRGSYNSPLHFGNGTRLTVT.

The chain carries TRBV7-2 and TRBJ2-5; 8 nucleotides match TRBD2. Germline V gene lookup returns CDR1 SGHTA and CDR2 FQGNSA. The CDR3 loop spans 14 amino acids. Unmatched junction bases numbered 6, after V lost 5 bases and J lost 4 bases. The CDR3 DNA follows: TGTGCCAGCAGCCAGCCGGGGGGGCTAGAGACCCAGTACTTC. Its protein is CASSQPGGLETQYF.

The chain combines TRBV7-9 with TRBJ1-1, with D possibly being TRBD1 (6 bases). Germline CDR1 is SEHNR and CDR2 is FQNEAQ (reference sequence). The V gene lost 5 bases and the J gene lost 1 base, with 14 bases spanning the gap. CDR3 size: 15 residues. The CDR3 DNA follows: TGTGCCAGCAGCCTAGGGGGGGTTGGGAACACTGAAGCTTTCTTT. This codes for CASSLGGVGNTEAFF.

The V call is TRBV2, the J call TRBJ2-2, with TRBD1 matching 7 bases. With 3 bases clipped from V and 5 bases from J, the junction kept 6 bases outside the gene matches. This CDR3 has 15 residues. From germline, CDR1 is SNHLY and CDR2 FYNNEI. DNA for the CDR3: TGTGCCAGCAGTGATAAGGGGGCGCGGACCGGGGAGCTGTTTTTT. The encoded protein is CASSDKGARTGELFF.

This chain connects TRBV11-2 to TRBJ2-7, with D possibly being TRBD1 (6 bases). The germline V and J ends were trimmed by 5 bases and 2 bases, with 13 bases remaining between them. The germline gives CDR1 SGHAT, CDR2 FQNNGV. CDR3 length equals 14 residues. The CDR3 nucleotides are TGTGCCAGCAGCGTCAGGGGTCCCGCCTACGAGCAGTACTTC. Protein product: CASSVRGPAYEQYF.

The V call is TRBV27, the J call TRBJ2-7; weak D call: TRBD1 (6 bases). The CDR3 contains 17 residues. V lost 5 bases and J lost 0, with 20 bases in between. CDR1 is MNHEY and CDR2 is SMNVEV in the germline V gene (reference sequence). The CDR3 spells CASSPRLQLGGSYEQYF. The CDR3 DNA reads as TGTGCCAGCAGTCCGCGACTCCAGCTAGGGGGCTCCTACGAGCAGTACTTC.

V usage is TRBV29-1 and J usage is TRBJ1-2, with D possibly matching TRBD1 (6 bases). Germline V CDR1 and CDR2: SQVTM, ANQGSEA. The length of the CDR3 is 17 residues. V gave up 0 bases and J gave up 3 bases, with 20 bases separating them. CDR3 protein: CSVEEGLEQGGDYGYTF. The CDR3 nucleotides read TGCAGCGTTGAAGAAGGTCTAGAACAGGGAGGGGACTATGGCTACACCTTC.

About this clone: Its ends do not fully match the called genes, so a read error is possible. The chain combines TRBV7-7 with TRBJ2-5; TRBD2 agrees at 7 bases. This CDR3 has 14 residues. Germline V gene lookup returns CDR1 SSHAT and CDR2 FNYEAQ (reference sequence). The CDR3 is CASSLGEGGKTQYF. The CDR3 DNA is TGTGCTAGCAGCTTAGGGGAGGGAGGGAAGACCCAGTACTTC.

The chain is built from TRBV7-9 and TRBJ1-1, with 8 nucleotides matching TRBD1. The V and J ends lost 4 bases and 5 bases, in that order; junction bases with no gene match: 6. Per germline, CDR1 SEHNR and CDR2 FQNEAQ (reference sequence). This CDR3 has 14 residues. As DNA, the CDR3 is TGTGCCAGCAGCTCCGACAGGGGCCGGACTGAAGCTTTCTTT. Its protein is CASSSDRGRTEAFF.

Concerning this clone: A junction end diverges from the germline sequence, so it may reflect a read error. The chain is built from TRBV4-3 and TRBJ1-2; a possible D gene is TRBD1 (5 bases). The CDR3 extends over 15 amino acids. Germline assignment: CDR1 LGHNA and CDR2 YSLEER. The CDR3 region is CASSHSDRTNYGYPF. The CDR3 coding sequence is TGCGCCAGCAGCCACTCAGACAGAACCAACTATGGCTACCCCTTC.

The gene calls are TRBV6-1 and TRBJ2-3; 15 nucleotides align to TRBD2. Looked up from germline, CDR1 is MNHNS and CDR2 is SASEGT. After removal of 3 bases from V and 2 bases from J, the junction contained 12 bases not matched to a gene. The CDR3 has 20 amino acids. The CDR3 nucleotides are TGTGCCAGCAGTGATGGGCAGGGTTGGACTAGCGGGAGGGTCACAGATACGCAGTATTTT. This gives the protein CASSDGQGWTSGRVTDTQYF.

The CDR3 spells CASSVGPASTGDTIYF. CDR3 nucleotide sequence: TGTGCCAGCAGCGTAGGTCCCGCATCTACGGGGGACACCATATATTTT. This sequence joins TRBV9 and TRBJ1-3; tentative D call: TRBD1 (5 bases). This CDR3 has 16 amino acids. V dropped 0 bases and J dropped 8 bases, with 18 bases sitting between them. Germline V gene sequence: CDR1 SGDLS, CDR2 YYNGEE. The variable domain in full, with the rest retrieved from reference TRBV9 and TRBJ1-3, is DSGVTQTPKHLITATGQRVTLRCSPRSGDLSVYWYQQSLDQGLQFLIQYYNGEERAKGNILERFSAQQFPDLHSELNLSSLELGDSALYFCASSVGPASTGDTIYFGEGSWLTVV.

This clone was picked up one time. The chain couples TRBV7-2 to TRBJ2-5; perhaps TRBD1 as D (5 bases). Trimming took off 5 bases at V and 1 base at J, with 8 bases between the two ends. The germline gives CDR1 SGHTA, CDR2 FQGNSA. The CDR3 is 13 amino acids. CDR3 loop: CASSPQGQETQYF. The CDR3, as DNA: TGTGCCAGCAGCCCCCAGGGCCAAGAGACCCAGTACTTC.

The CDR3 bases are TGCAGCGTCAAGGGGGCCGATGAGCAGTTCTTC. Its translation is CSVKGADEQFF. The V gene is TRBV29-1, the J gene TRBJ2-1, with 7 positions matching TRBD1. There are 11 residues in the CDR3. The ends lost 6 bases at V and 8 bases at J; junction bases unmatched: 4. Germline lookup yields CDR1 SQVTM and CDR2 ANQGSEA.

The chain links TRBV6-1 to TRBJ2-7; TRBD1 matches at 8 bases. Germline loops: CDR1 MNHNS, CDR2 SASEGT. V was clipped by 1 base and J by 3 bases; unmatched bases: 14. The CDR3 covers 18 residues. The CDR3, as DNA: TGTGCCAGCAGTGAAGTTTTGTCAGGGGGCGCATTATACTACGAGCAGTACTTC. This encodes CASSEVLSGGALYYEQYF.

Regarding this clone: Its ends do not fully match the called genes, so a read error is possible. The chain couples TRBV5-4 to TRBJ1-2; D is unclear. The germline gives CDR1 SGHNT, CDR2 YYREEE (reference sequence). CDR3 size: 14 residues. Here the CDR3 reads CASSLVATNYGYPF. The CDR3 region has the DNA TGTGCCAGCAGCTTGGTGGCAACTAACTATGGCTACCCCTTC.

This sequence joins TRBV7-9 and TRBJ2-3, with TRBD2 identical over 7 bases. The length of the CDR3 is 15 residues. V lost 2 bases and J lost 1; bases outside the gene matches: 3. Germline-derived CDR1 and CDR2 are SEHNR and FQNEAQ (reference sequence). CDR3 loop: CASSLRGRGTDTQYF. CDR3 nucleotide sequence: TGTGCCAGCAGCTTACGCGGGAGAGGCACAGATACGCAGTATTTT.

Only one count was recorded for this clone. The chain uses TRBV2 and TRBJ1-4; D possibly corresponds to TRBD1 (6 bases). V lost 1 base and J 7 bases, leaving 13 bases between the germline ends. Looked up from germline, CDR1 is SNHLY and CDR2 is FYNNEI. This CDR3 has 15 residues. The CDR3 reads CASSEDRGGGEKLFF. CDR3 nucleotide sequence: TGTGCCAGCAGTGAAGATAGAGGGGGGGGTGAAAAACTGTTTTTT.

V and J are TRBV19 and TRBJ1-2; 8 bases line up with TRBD1. CDR1 is LNHDA and CDR2 is SQIVND in the germline V gene (reference sequence). With 6 bases clipped from V and 1 base from J, the junction kept 4 bases outside the gene matches. CDR3 size: 14 residues. Here the CDR3 DNA reads TGTGCCAGTAGGAGGACAGGGTTTAACTATGGCTACACCTTC. Translated: CASRRTGFNYGYTF.

The rearrangement joins TRBV5-5 to TRBJ1-1; TRBD1 matches at 9 bases. Germline CDR1 and CDR2: SGHKS and YYEKEE (reference sequence). Trimming took 4 bases from V and 8 from J; bases not matched to a gene: 6. This CDR3 has 13 residues. DNA for the CDR3: TGTGCCAGCAGCCCGGGACAGGGTTCCGAAGCTTTCTTT. It encodes CASSPGQGSEAFF.

The J gene is TRBJ2-3, the V gene TRBV7-8; 15 nucleotides match TRBD2. Germline V lookup: CDR1 SGHVS, CDR2 FQNEAQ. V lost 4 bases, J lost 4 bases, and 6 bases stayed unmatched. This CDR3 comprises 17 residues. For the CDR3, the DNA is TGTGCCAGCAGCTCGGGGACTAGCGGGAGGCGGGCAGATACGCAGTATTTT. This translates into CASSSGTSGRRADTQYF.

The chain employs TRBV4-2 and TRBJ2-5; 7 bases map to TRBD1. CDR1 and CDR2 (germline): LGHNA, YNFKEQ. The CDR3 runs 13 residues. Trimming took 4 bases from V and 2 from J; bases not matched to a gene: 1. In DNA form, the CDR3 reads TGTGCCAGCAGCCGGGACAGACAAGAGACCCAGTACTTC. Residues: CASSRDRQETQYF.

The chain uses TRBV7-2 and TRBJ2-5; TRBD2 might be the D (6 bases). CDR3 length: 16 amino acids. Trimming cost V 8 bases and J 2 bases, with 21 bases left between them. CDR1 is SGHTA and CDR2 is FQGNSA in the germline V gene. The CDR3 coding sequence is TGTGCCAGCCAGCCGTGGGGGGACCGCCTACAAGAGACCCAGTACTTC. Its protein is CASQPWGDRLQETQYF.

The J gene is TRBJ2-3, the V gene TRBV29-1; D possibly corresponds to TRBD2 (5 bases). Germline CDR1 is SQVTM and CDR2 is ANQGSEA. The CDR3 sequence is 14 residues long. Trimming cost V 2 bases and J 4 bases, with 13 bases left between them. CDR3 loop: CSVEKDWGPDTQYF. Here the CDR3 DNA reads TGCAGCGTTGAAAAGGACTGGGGTCCAGATACGCAGTATTTT.

The CDR3 loop is CASSQDGGALTDTQYF. For the CDR3, the DNA is TGCGCCAGCAGCCAAGATGGGGGGGCACTCACAGATACGCAGTATTTT. The chain links TRBV4-3 to TRBJ2-3; D is possibly TRBD2 (7 bases). The germline CDR1 and CDR2 sequences are LGHNA and YSLEER. V dropped 0 bases and J dropped 2 bases, with 12 bases sitting between them. CDR3 length: 16 amino acids.

The chain couples TRBV7-2 to TRBJ2-7, with D perhaps TRBD2 (6 bases). V lost 6 bases to trimming and J lost 7 bases, with 19 bases between them. In germline, CDR1 is SGHTA, CDR2 FQGNSA. This CDR3 contains 14 residues. The CDR3 loop is CASRSGTGFREQYF. In DNA, the CDR3 is TGTGCCAGCAGATCCGGGACTGGCTTTAGAGAGCAGTACTTC. Complete variable domain (other parts from reference TRBV7-2 and TRBJ2-7): GAGVSQSPSNKVTEKGKDVELRCDPISGHTALYWYRQSLGQGLEFLIYFQGNSAPDKSGLPSDRFSAERTGGSVSTLTIQRTQQEDSAVYLCASRSGTGFREQYFGPGTRLTVT.

This chain joins TRBV10-3 and TRBJ2-7; 9 bases match TRBD2. CDR3 length: 16 residues. V lost 3 bases to trimming and J lost 1 base; unmatched junction nucleotides: 7. Looked up from germline, CDR1 is ENHRY and CDR2 is SYGVKD. The CDR3 spells CAISERPSGVSYEQYF. Written as DNA, the CDR3 is TGTGCCATCAGTGAAAGGCCTAGCGGGGTTTCCTACGAGCAGTACTTC.